The 24 T cell receptor beta chains listed next were all sequenced from one sample in a study of blood T cell repertoires in COVID-19. Repertoires were generated with immunoSEQ multiplex PCR, while TCRdb's copy carries only in-frame clones and drops some. The table records 20,000 to 30,000 clones, roughly 92% of them present only once. Sequenced input: peripheral blood. The receptor set was obtained from a human donor in a cohort sampled during active COVID-19.

The rearrangement uses TRBV10-3 and TRBJ2-3, with a tentative D call TRBD2 (6 bases). Germline lookup yields CDR1 ENHRY and CDR2 SYGVKD. The germline V and J ends were trimmed by 9 bases and 2 bases, with 21 bases remaining between them. This CDR3 is 16 amino acids long. For the CDR3, the DNA is TGTGCCATAAAAGGCGACGGGGGAGGATACACAGATACGCAGTATTTT. Translating gives CAIKGDGGGYTDTQYF.

The chain employs TRBV5-1 and TRBJ1-2; possible D gene TRBD1, 5 bases. This CDR3 spans 16 amino acids. V lost 0 bases and J 7 bases, leaving 19 bases between the germline ends. Looked up from germline, CDR1 is SGHRS and CDR2 is YFSETQ. Here the CDR3 reads CASSLEAIGRALGYTF. The CDR3 region has the DNA TGCGCCAGCAGCTTGGAAGCTATCGGCAGGGCCCTTGGCTACACCTTC.

The gene calls are TRBV29-1 and TRBJ1-2; D gene unclear. The CDR3 runs 11 residues. V lost 3 bases to trimming and J lost 8 bases, with 10 bases between them. Germline V gene lookup returns CDR1 SQVTM and CDR2 ANQGSEA. This CDR3 reads CSVEAVQGYTF. The CDR3 nucleotides are TGCAGCGTTGAGGCAGTACAAGGCTACACCTTC.

V usage is TRBV24-1 and J usage is TRBJ2-2, with TRBD1 identical over 10 bases. The CDR3 totals 18 residues. Germline assignment: CDR1 KGHDR and CDR2 SFDVKD. V trimming: 3 bases; J trimming: 3 bases; junction bases outside the gene matches: 9. CDR3 in amino acids: CATSDPSRGQGDTGELFF. CDR3 bases: TGTGCCACCAGTGATCCTTCCCGAGGACAGGGGGACACCGGGGAGCTGTTTTTT.

The rearrangement joins TRBV18 to TRBJ2-1; 12 bases are shared with TRBD2. With 9 bases clipped from V and 4 bases from J, the junction kept 10 bases outside the gene matches. CDR3 length: 16 residues. Germline CDR1 KGHSH, CDR2 LQKENI. CDR3 sequence reads: CASYNELAGGYNEQFF. CDR3 sequence (DNA): TGTGCCAGTTATAACGAACTAGCGGGAGGATACAATGAGCAGTTCTTC.

V and J are TRBV5-4 and TRBJ2-7; D is possibly TRBD1 (6 bases). V was pared by 4 bases and J by 1 base, with 12 bases between. Germline values: CDR1 SGHNT, CDR2 YYREEE (reference sequence). This CDR3 is 14 amino acids long. In DNA, the CDR3 is TGTGCCAGCAGCCAGATAGGACAGTCCTACGAGCAGTACTTC. Protein product: CASSQIGQSYEQYF.

V usage is TRBV29-1 and J usage is TRBJ2-5; 7 bases agree with TRBD2. J was trimmed by 0 bases and V by 4 bases; bases with no gene match: 5. Germline CDR1 and CDR2: SQVTM and ANQGSEA. The CDR3 sequence is 14 residues long. The CDR3 DNA is TGCAGCGTTGGGGAGGGGACGTACCAAGAGACCCAGTACTTC. Translation: CSVGEGTYQETQYF.

CDR3 nucleotide sequence: TGTGCCAGCAGCACATTAGGGGGCTCTAACTATGGCTACACCTTC. It encodes CASSTLGGSNYGYTF. The chain has TRBV4-2 and TRBJ1-2; 7 positions match TRBD1. This CDR3 is built from 15 residues. Trimming took 5 bases from V and 0 from J; bases not matched to a gene: 6. CDR1 and CDR2 (germline): LGHNA, YNFKEQ.

The gene calls are TRBV7-2 and TRBJ1-5, with TRBD1 matching 8 bases. Germline assignment: CDR1 SGHTA and CDR2 FQGNSA. The CDR3 is 13 amino acids. After removal of 5 bases from V and 7 bases from J, the junction contained 4 bases not matched to a gene. CDR3 sequence (DNA): TGTGCCAGCAGCCCCCGGGACAGGCAGCCCCAGCATTTT. Translation: CASSPRDRQPQHF.

The V and J genes are TRBV9 and TRBJ2-7; 11 bases are shared with TRBD2. Germline assignment: CDR1 SGDLS and CDR2 YYNGEE. The junction had 6 bases not matched to a gene; V was cut back by 4 bases and J by 3 bases. The CDR3 is 15 amino acids. CDR3 sequence (DNA): TGTGCCAGCAGCTCTCTAGCGGGAGGTTACTACGAGCAGTACTTC. This translates into CASSSLAGGYYEQYF.

The chain recombines TRBV6-2 or TRBV6-3 with TRBJ2-5; 11 nucleotides agree with TRBD2. The CDR3 is made up of 14 amino acids. Germline assignment: CDR1 MNHEY and CDR2 SVGEGT. With V trimmed by 4 bases and J by 4 bases, 2 bases remained unmatched. CDR3 amino acids: CASSSTSGVETQYF. The CDR3 DNA sequence: TGTGCCAGCAGTTCGACTAGCGGGGTAGAGACCCAGTACTTC.

V usage is TRBV6-2 or TRBV6-3 and J usage is TRBJ1-5, with no clear D. Deletions cut 4 bases from V and 11 bases from J, with 12 bases between. CDR1 and CDR2 from the germline V gene are MNHEY and SVGEGT. The CDR3 has 12 residues. The CDR3 DNA follows: TGTGCCAGCAGTTCGCGAGGGAGTACCCAGCATTTT. Translation: CASSSRGSTQHF.

This CDR3 reads CASSHTDFVKNIQYF. As DNA, the CDR3 is TGTGCCAGCAGCCATACGGACTTCGTCAAAAACATTCAGTACTTC. The chain employs TRBV6-6 and TRBJ2-4; a weak D match, TRBD2 (5 bases). CDR1 is MNHNY and CDR2 is SVGAGI in the germline V gene (reference sequence). V lost 6 bases and J 3 bases, leaving 15 bases between the germline ends. This CDR3 spans 15 amino acids.

The rearrangement uses TRBV2 and TRBJ2-5; D perhaps matches TRBD1 (6 bases). Trimming cost V 3 bases and J 2 bases, with 16 bases left between them. The CDR3 is 16 amino acids. CDR1 and CDR2 from the germline V gene are SNHLY and FYNNEI. This chain's CDR3 is CASSEEIDRIQETQYF. The CDR3 DNA reads as TGTGCCAGCAGTGAGGAGATTGACAGGATTCAAGAGACCCAGTACTTC.

The rearrangement joins TRBV15 to TRBJ2-7; D is possibly TRBD1 (6 bases). Trimming removed 1 base from V and 3 bases from J, with 10 bases in between. This CDR3 is built from 14 residues. Germline loops: CDR1 LNHNV, CDR2 YYDKDF (reference sequence). DNA for the CDR3: TGTGCCACCAGCAGAGTCCAGGGGCGCTACGAGCAGTACTTC. As protein: CATSRVQGRYEQYF.

This chain connects TRBV6-5 to TRBJ2-7, with 7 bases identical to TRBD1. This CDR3 has 12 residues. J gave up 3 bases and V 7 bases, and 3 bases lay outside the gene matches. Germline assignment: CDR1 MNHEY and CDR2 SVGAGI. The CDR3 sequence is CASKGGGYEQYF. The DNA for the CDR3 is TGTGCCAGCAAAGGGGGCGGCTACGAGCAGTACTTC.

The chain recombines TRBV6-5 with TRBJ1-5; D is unclear. Trimming cost V 3 bases and J 1 base, with 7 bases left between them. The CDR3 runs 14 residues. In germline, CDR1 is MNHEY, CDR2 SVGAGI. CDR3 sequence: CASSYRRSNQPQHF. DNA of the CDR3: TGTGCCAGCAGTTATCGGCGGAGCAATCAGCCCCAGCATTTT.

The chain carries TRBV18 and TRBJ1-1; D not certain. Germline V lookup: CDR1 KGHSH, CDR2 LQKENI. Trimming removed 0 bases from V and 11 bases from J, with 13 bases in between. CDR3 length equals 13 residues. CDR3 amino acids: CASSPPGGMEAFF. DNA for the CDR3: TGTGCCAGCTCACCACCGGGAGGGATGGAGGCTTTCTTT.

This clone showed up just once. The chain links TRBV29-1 to TRBJ2-2; possible D gene TRBD1, 6 bases. This CDR3 region has 13 residues. V was pared by 7 bases and J by 1 base, with 10 bases between. Germline assignment: CDR1 SQVTM and CDR2 ANQGSEA. The DNA of the CDR3 is TGCAGCGGATCGACAGGGAACACCGGGGAGCTGTTTTTT. This sequence encodes CSGSTGNTGELFF.

The genes are TRBV18 and TRBJ1-1, with D possibly TRBD1 on 5 matching bases. Germline-derived CDR1 and CDR2 are KGHSH and LQKENI. This CDR3 is 13 amino acids long. Trimming stripped 0 bases from V and 11 bases from J, with 13 bases between. CDR3 sequence: CASSPPGLDGAFF. CDR3 DNA: TGTGCCAGCTCACCACCGGGACTTGATGGGGCTTTCTTT.

The sample holds a few counts of this clone. V is TRBV5-1 and J is TRBJ2-2; unclear D gene. Trimming left V 5 bases short and J 5 bases short, with 10 bases between. This CDR3 contains 13 residues. Germline V gene sequence: CDR1 SGHRS, CDR2 YFSETQ. The CDR3 DNA sequence: TGCGCCAGCAGTCCTTCCGGGACCGGGGAGCTGTTTTTT. Translation gives CASSPSGTGELFF.

The rearrangement joins TRBV7-8 to TRBJ2-1, with 10 bases fitting TRBD2. V lost 8 bases to trimming and J lost 7 bases; unmatched junction nucleotides: 20. The CDR3 spans 18 residues. The germline CDR1 and CDR2 sequences are SGHVS and FQNEAQ. The CDR3 spells CASREGAKAGGSWNEQFF. CDR3 bases: TGTGCCAGCCGCGAAGGGGCTAAAGCGGGAGGGAGTTGGAATGAGCAGTTCTTC.

This chain uses TRBV6-6 with TRBJ2-6, with 7 bases fitting TRBD1. The CDR3 totals 19 residues. Germline assignment: CDR1 MNHNY and CDR2 SVGAGI (reference sequence). V lost 6 bases and J lost 4; bases outside the gene matches: 18. CDR3 region: CASSLKSSRQGAGANVLTF. In DNA form, the CDR3 reads TGTGCCAGCAGCTTAAAATCCTCCAGACAGGGCGCCGGGGCCAACGTCCTGACTTTC.

The chain links TRBV5-4 to TRBJ2-5; unclear D gene. The CDR3 has 13 amino acids. Germline V lookup: CDR1 SGHNT, CDR2 YYREEE (reference sequence). Trimming took 4 bases from V and 1 from J, leaving 8 bases between them. The CDR3 protein is CASSTAGQETQYF. CDR3 DNA sequence: TGTGCCAGCAGCACAGCCGGCCAAGAGACCCAGTACTTC.